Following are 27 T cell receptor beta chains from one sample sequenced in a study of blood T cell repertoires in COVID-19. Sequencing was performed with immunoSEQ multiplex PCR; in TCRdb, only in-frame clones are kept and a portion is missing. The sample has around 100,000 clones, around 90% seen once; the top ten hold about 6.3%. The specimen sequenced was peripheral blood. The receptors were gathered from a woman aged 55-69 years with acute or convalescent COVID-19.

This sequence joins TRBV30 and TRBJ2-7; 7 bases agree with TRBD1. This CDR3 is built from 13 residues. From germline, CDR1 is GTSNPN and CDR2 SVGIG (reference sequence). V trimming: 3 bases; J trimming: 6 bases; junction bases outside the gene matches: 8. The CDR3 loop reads CAWRRQGTPEQYV. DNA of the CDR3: TGTGCCTGGAGACGACAGGGTACCCCCGAGCAGTACGTC.

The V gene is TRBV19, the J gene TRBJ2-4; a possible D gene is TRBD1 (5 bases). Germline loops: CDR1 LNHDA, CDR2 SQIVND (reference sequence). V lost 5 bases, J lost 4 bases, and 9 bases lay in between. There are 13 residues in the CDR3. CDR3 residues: CASSDRQKNIQYF. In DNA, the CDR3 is TGTGCCAGTAGTGACCGACAGAAAAACATTCAGTACTTC.

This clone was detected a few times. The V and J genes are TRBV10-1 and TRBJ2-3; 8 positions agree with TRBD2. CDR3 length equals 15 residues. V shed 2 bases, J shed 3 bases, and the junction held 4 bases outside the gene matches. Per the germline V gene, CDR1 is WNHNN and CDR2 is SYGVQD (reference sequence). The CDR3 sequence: CASSEARGGTDTQYF. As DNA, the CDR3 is TGCGCCAGCAGTGAGGCCCGGGGGGGGACAGATACGCAGTATTTT.

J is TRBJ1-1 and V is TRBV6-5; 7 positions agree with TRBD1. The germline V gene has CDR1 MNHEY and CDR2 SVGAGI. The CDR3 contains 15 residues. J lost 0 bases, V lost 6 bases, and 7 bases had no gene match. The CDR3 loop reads CASRRDSALNTEAFF. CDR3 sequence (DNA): TGTGCCAGCAGACGGGACAGCGCCCTGAACACTGAAGCTTTCTTT.

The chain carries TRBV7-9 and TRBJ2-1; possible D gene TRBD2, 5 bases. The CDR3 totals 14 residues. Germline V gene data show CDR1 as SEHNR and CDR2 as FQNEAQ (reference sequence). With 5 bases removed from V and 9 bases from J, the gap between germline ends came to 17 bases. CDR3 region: CASSPRASWVEQFF. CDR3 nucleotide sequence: TGTGCCAGCAGCCCTCGGGCTAGCTGGGTTGAGCAGTTCTTC. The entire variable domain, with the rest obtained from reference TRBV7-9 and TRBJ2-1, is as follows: DTGVSQNPRHKITKRGQNVTFRCDPISEHNRLYWYRQTLGQGPEFLTYFQNEAQLEKSRLLSDRFSAERPKGSFSTLEIQRTEQGDSAMYLCASSPRASWVEQFFGPGTRLTVL.

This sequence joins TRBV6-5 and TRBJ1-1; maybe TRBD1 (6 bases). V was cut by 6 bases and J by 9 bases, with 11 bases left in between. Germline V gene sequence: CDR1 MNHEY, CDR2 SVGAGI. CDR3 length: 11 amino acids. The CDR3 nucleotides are TGTGCCAGCAGGATACAGGGTAAAGCTTTCTTT. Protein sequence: CASRIQGKAFF.

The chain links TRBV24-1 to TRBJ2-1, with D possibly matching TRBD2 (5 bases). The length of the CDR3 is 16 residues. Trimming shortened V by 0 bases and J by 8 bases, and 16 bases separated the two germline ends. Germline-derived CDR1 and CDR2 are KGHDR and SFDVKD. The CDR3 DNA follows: TGTGCCACCAGTGATTTGAAAACCACTCTTAGCGATGAGCAGTTCTTC. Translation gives CATSDLKTTLSDEQFF.

The CDR3 DNA sequence: TGTGCCAGCAGCGTCTCAGCGGGAGGGCCCGGGAATGAGCAGTTCTTC. As protein: CASSVSAGGPGNEQFF. The V call is TRBV9, the J call TRBJ2-1; TRBD2 matches 10 bases. V gave up 2 bases and J gave up 7 bases; unmatched junction bases: 9. Germline V gene data show CDR1 as SGDLS and CDR2 as YYNGEE. The CDR3 covers 16 residues. Full variable domain (remainder filled in from reference TRBV9 and TRBJ2-1): DSGVTQTPKHLITATGQRVTLRCSPRSGDLSVYWYQQSLDQGLQFLIQYYNGEERAKGNILERFSAQQFPDLHSELNLSSLELGDSALYFCASSVSAGGPGNEQFFGPGTRLTVL.

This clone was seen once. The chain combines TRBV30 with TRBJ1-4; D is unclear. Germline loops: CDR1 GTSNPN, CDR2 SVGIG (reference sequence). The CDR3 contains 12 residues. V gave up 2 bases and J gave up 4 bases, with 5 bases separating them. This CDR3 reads CAWSPGNEKLFF. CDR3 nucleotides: TGTGCCTGGAGTCCCGGTAATGAAAAACTGTTTTTT.

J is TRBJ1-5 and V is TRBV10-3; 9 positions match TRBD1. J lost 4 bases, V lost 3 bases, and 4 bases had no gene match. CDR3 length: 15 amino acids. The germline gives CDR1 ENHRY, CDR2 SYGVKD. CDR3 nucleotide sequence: TGTGCCATCAGTGAAGGACAGGGGAGTAATCAGCCCCAGCATTTT. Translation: CAISEGQGSNQPQHF.

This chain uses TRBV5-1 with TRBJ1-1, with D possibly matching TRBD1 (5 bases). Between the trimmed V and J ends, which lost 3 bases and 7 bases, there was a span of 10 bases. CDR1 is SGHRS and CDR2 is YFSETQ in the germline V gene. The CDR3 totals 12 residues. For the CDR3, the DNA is TGCGCCAGCAGCTCGAATACAGGTGAAGCTTTCTTT. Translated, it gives CASSSNTGEAFF.

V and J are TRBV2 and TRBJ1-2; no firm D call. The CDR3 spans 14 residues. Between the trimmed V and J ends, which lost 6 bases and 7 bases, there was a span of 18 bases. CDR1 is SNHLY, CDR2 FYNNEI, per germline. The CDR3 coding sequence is TGTGCCAGCAGCCCCGAGGGTAGGGTTGCTGGCTACACCTTC. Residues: CASSPEGRVAGYTF.

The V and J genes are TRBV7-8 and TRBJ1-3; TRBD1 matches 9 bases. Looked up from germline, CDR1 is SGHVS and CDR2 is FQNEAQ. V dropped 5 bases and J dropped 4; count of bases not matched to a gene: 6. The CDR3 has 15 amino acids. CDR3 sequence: CASSEGQGLGNTIYF. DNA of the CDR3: TGTGCCAGCAGCGAAGGACAGGGGCTAGGAAACACCATATATTTT.

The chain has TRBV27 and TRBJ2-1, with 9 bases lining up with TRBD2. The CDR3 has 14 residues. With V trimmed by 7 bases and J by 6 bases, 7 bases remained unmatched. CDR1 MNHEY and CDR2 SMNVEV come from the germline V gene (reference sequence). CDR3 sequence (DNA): TGTGCCAGCACTGGCGGGAGGGGCGGCAATGAGCAGTTCTTC. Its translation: CASTGGRGGNEQFF.

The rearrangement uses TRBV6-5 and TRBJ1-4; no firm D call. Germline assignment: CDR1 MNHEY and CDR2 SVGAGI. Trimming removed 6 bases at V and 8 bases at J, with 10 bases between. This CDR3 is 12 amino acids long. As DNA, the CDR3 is TGTGCCAGCAGCCCGGGAGCAGAAAAACTGTTTTTT. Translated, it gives CASSPGAEKLFF.

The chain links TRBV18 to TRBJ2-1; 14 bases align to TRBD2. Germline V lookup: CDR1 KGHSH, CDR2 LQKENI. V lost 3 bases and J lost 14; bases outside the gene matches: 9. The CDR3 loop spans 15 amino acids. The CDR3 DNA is TGTGCCAGCTCACCTAGTCCGGGACTAGCGGGGGAGAAGTTCTTC. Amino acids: CASSPSPGLAGEKFF.

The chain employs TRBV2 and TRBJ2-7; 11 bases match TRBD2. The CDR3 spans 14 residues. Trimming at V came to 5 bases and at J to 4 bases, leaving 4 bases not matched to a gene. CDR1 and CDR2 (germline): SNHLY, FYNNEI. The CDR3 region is CASSRTSGLYEQYF. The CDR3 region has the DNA TGTGCCAGCAGTCGGACTAGCGGGTTATACGAGCAGTACTTC.

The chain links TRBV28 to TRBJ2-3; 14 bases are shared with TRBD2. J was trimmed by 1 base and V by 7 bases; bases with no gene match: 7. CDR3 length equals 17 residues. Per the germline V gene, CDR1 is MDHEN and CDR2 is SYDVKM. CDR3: CASTTQGLAGGTDTQYF. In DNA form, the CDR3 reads TGTGCCAGCACCACCCAGGGACTAGCGGGAGGCACAGATACGCAGTATTTT.

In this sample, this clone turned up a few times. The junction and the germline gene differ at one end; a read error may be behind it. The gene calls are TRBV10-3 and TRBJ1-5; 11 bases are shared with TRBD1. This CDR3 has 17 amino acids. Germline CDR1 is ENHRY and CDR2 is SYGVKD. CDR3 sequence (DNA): TGTGCCCCCAGGGGGGGACAGGGGGTGGATAGCAGTCAGCCCCAGCATTTT. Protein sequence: CAPRGGQGVDSSQPQHF.

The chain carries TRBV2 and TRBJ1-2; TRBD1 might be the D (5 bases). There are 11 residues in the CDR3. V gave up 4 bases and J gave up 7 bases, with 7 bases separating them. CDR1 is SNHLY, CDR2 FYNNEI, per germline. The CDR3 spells CASSAGAGYTF. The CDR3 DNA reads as TGTGCCAGCAGTGCTGGGGCTGGCTACACCTTC.

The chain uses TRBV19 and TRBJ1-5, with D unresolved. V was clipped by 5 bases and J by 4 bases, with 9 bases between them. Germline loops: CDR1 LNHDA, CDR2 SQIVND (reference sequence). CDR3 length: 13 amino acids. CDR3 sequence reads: CASSEQVNQPQHF. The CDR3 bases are TGTGCCAGTAGTGAGCAGGTTAATCAGCCCCAGCATTTT.

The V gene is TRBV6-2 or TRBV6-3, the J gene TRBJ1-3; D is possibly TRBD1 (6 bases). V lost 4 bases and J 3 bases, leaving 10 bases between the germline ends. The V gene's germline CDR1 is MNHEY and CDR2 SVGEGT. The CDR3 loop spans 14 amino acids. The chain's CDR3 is CASSLTGLGNTIYF. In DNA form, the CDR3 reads TGTGCCAGCAGTTTAACAGGGCTTGGAAACACCATATATTTT.

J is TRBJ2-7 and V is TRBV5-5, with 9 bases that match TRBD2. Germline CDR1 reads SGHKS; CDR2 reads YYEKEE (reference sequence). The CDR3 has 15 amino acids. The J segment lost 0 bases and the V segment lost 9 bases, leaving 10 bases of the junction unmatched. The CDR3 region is CANHCSGRNSYEQYV. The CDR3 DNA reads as TGTGCCAACCATTGTAGCGGGAGAAACTCCTACGAGCAGTACGTC.

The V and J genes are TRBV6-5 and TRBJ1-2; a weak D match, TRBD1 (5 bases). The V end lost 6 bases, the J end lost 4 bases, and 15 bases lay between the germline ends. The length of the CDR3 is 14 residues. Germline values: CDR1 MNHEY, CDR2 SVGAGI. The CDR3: CASRAGLRTYGYTF. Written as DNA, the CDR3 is TGTGCCAGCAGGGCGGGACTTAGAACCTATGGCTACACCTTC.

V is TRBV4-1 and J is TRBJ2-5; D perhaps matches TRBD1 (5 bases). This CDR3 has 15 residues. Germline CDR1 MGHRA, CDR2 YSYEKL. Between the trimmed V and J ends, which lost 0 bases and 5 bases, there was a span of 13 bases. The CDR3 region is CASSQEQGVLETQYF. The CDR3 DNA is TGCGCCAGCAGCCAAGAACAAGGGGTTTTGGAGACCCAGTACTTC.

CDR3 sequence reads: CASSRLAGAYNEQFF. CDR3 sequence (DNA): TGTGCCAGTAGCAGACTAGCGGGTGCTTACAATGAGCAGTTCTTC. The rearrangement links TRBV19 to TRBJ2-1; 10 bases match TRBD2. The germline V gene encodes CDR1 LNHDA and CDR2 SQIVND (reference sequence). The CDR3 is 15 amino acids. V lost 6 bases and J lost 4; bases outside the gene matches: 6. Full variable domain (rest looked up from reference TRBV19 and TRBJ2-1): DGGITQSPKYLFRKEGQNVTLSCEQNLNHDAMYWYRQDPGQGLRLIYYSQIVNDFQKGDIAEGYSVSREKKESFPLTVTSAQKNPTAFYLCASSRLAGAYNEQFFGPGTRLTVL.

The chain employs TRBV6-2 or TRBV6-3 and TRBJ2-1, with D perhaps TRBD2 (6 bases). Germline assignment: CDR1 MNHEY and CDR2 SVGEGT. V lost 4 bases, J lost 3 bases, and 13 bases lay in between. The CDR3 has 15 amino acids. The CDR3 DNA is TGTGCCAGCAGTTTGTCGGGGGAAGGCTACAATGAGCAGTTCTTC. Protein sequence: CASSLSGEGYNEQFF.